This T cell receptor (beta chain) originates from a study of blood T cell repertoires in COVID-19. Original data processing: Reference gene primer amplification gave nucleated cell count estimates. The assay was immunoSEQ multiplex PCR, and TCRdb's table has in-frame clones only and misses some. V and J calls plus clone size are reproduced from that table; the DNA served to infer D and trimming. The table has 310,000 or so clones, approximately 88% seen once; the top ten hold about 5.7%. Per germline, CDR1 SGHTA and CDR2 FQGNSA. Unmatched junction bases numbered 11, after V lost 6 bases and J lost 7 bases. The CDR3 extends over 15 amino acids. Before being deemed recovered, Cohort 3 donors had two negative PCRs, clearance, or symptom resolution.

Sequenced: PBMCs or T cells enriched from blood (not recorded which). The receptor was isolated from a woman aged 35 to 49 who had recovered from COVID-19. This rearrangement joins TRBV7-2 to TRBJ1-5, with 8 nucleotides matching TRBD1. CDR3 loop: CASSLNPGQVQPQHF. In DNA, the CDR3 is TGTGCCAGCAGTCTAAATCCGGGACAGGTGCAGCCCCAGCATTTT.